The T cell receptor (beta chain) under discussion was sequenced for a study of cytomegalovirus exposure and HLA in healthy donors. Findings and caveats of the study: There was a cluster of highly shared sequence variants that was likely a sequencing artifact.

Regarding this clone: Its target is not known.

Researchers ran the PCR with 60 Vbeta and 13 Jbeta primers. Methods used by the authors: An analysis performed later counted roughly 80 million unique TCR beta chains (roughly 10 million of them shared). The table came from immunoSEQ multiplex PCR; TCRdb's copy has only in-frame clones and leaves some out. V and J calls and clone size are given by that table; D and trimming were obtained from the DNA. The table shows 150,000 to 200,000 clones, with just over 70% occurring only once. Trimming took off 3 bases at V and 1 base at J, with 15 bases between the two ends. The CDR3 consists of 16 residues. Germline V gene data show CDR1 as SNHLY and CDR2 as FYNNEI.

This TCR came from a man aged 18 to 29 in good health and CMV-seropositive. This chain links TRBV2 with TRBJ1-2; weak D call: TRBD1 (5 bases). Sequencing used PBMCs. The CDR3 sequence: CASSDLRQPDNYGYTF. CDR3 coding DNA: TGTGCCAGCAGTGACCTGAGACAGCCGGATAACTATGGCTACACCTTC.